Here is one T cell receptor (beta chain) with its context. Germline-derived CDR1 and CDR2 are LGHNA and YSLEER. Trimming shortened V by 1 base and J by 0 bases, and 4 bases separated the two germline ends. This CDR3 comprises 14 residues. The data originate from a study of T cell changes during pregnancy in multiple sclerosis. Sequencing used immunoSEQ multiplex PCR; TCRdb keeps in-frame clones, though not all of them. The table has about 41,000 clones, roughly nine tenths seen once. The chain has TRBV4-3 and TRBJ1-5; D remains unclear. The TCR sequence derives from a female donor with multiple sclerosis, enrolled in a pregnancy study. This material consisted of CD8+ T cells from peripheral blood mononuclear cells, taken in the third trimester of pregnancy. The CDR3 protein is CASSQVYSNQPQHF. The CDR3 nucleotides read TGCGCCAGCAGCCAAGTCTATAGCAATCAGCCCCAGCATTTT.